Each of the 7 T cell receptor beta chains below was sequenced from the same sample in a study of tumor and adjacent non-tumor tissue in lung cancer. No cell sorting was done before RNA was extracted from the tissue. A modified ARM-PCR protocol with three rounds of nested PCR amplified TCRbeta. From the multiplex PCR reads, TCRdb called clonotypes with MiXCR, one entry per CDR3 protein. The sample holds 100,000 to 150,000 distinct CDR3 sequences, approximately 71% seen once. Sequenced: lung tumor tissue. The origin of the receptors is a man aged 25 to 40 with non-small cell lung cancer.

This clonotype was detected only a few times. The junction departs from the called germline gene at one end, perhaps through a read error. The rearrangement uses TRBV28 and TRBJ2-6, with D maybe TRBD1 (7 bases). Germline V CDR1 and CDR2: MDHEN, SYDVKM. This CDR3 is built from 18 residues. The CDR3 loop is CASSSEARGVSGANVLSF. The DNA of the CDR3 is TGTGCCAGCAGTTCGGAGGCCAGGGGGGTCTCTGGGGCCAACGTCCTGTCTTTC.

The sample holds many counts of this clonotype. The chain joins TRBV6-5 to TRBJ2-2, with a weak D call TRBD1 (5 bases). The CDR3 spans 16 residues. Looked up from germline, CDR1 is MNHEY and CDR2 is SVGAGI. V was clipped by 0 bases and J by 4 bases, with 12 bases between them. The CDR3 DNA follows: TGTGCCAGCAGTTACTCGGTGTGGGGCTCCACCGGGGAGCTGTTTTTT. This translates into CASSYSVWGSTGELFF.

This clonotype has ten or more counts. The rearrangement links TRBV6-5 to TRBJ1-1, with D possibly TRBD1 on 5 matching bases. Trimming stripped 10 bases from V and 10 bases from J, with 16 bases between. CDR1 is MNHEY and CDR2 is SVGAGI in the germline V gene. The CDR3 length is 11 residues. This CDR3 is CATTTVGGAFF. The CDR3 nucleotides are TGTGCCACCACCACTGTGGGGGGAGCTTTCTTT.

Remarks on this clonotype: Because it lacks the conserved phenylalanine or tryptophan at the end, this CDR3 is likely a read error. The gene calls are TRBV20-1 and TRBJ2-1, with 10 positions matching TRBD2. The CDR3 runs 15 residues. Germline loops: CDR1 DFQATT, CDR2 SNEGSKA (reference sequence). The CDR3 spells CRALTGTSVLHEQFL. CDR3 DNA: TGCAGAGCACTGACCGGGACTAGCGTTCTCCATGAGCAGTTCTTA.

About this clonotype itself: One junction end does not reproduce the germline sequence, and a read error may be involved. The V and J genes are TRBV4-2 and TRBJ1-1; D not certain. CDR1 LGHNA and CDR2 YNFKEQ come from the germline V gene. This CDR3 is built from 13 residues. DNA of the CDR3: TGTGCCAGCAGCCAAGAAAGGAACACTGAAGCTCTCTTT. It yields the protein CASSQERNTEALF.

This chain links TRBV6-2 or TRBV6-3 with TRBJ1-1; a weak D match, TRBD1 (6 bases). V lost 11 bases to trimming and J lost 6 bases, with 16 bases between them. Germline-derived CDR1 and CDR2 are MNHEY and SVGEGT. There are 12 residues in the CDR3. The CDR3 region is CACIDGGSEAFF. Written as DNA, the CDR3 is TGTGCCTGTATCGACGGGGGCTCTGAAGCTTTCTTT.

The CDR3 loop is CASSYLAGSLYNEQFF. The CDR3 coding sequence is TGTGCCAGCAGTTACCTAGCGGGTTCACTCTACAATGAGCAGTTCTTC. The V and J genes are TRBV6-2 or TRBV6-3 and TRBJ2-1; 8 bases are a match to TRBD2. The CDR3 spans 16 residues. V lost 2 bases, J lost 3 bases, and 6 bases stayed unmatched. In germline, CDR1 is MNHEY, CDR2 SVGEGT.